The 20 T cell receptor beta chains reported below all come from one sample, sequenced in a study of cytomegalovirus exposure and HLA in healthy donors (dated by TCRdb to 2017 to 2019). To prepare the library, the immunoSEQ multiplex PCR assay was applied. A mixture of 60 forward primers for TCR Vbeta segments and 13 reverse primers for TCR Jbeta segments was used in the multiplex PCR. The table comes from immuneACCESS by way of TCRdb, which keeps in-frame sequences with V and J called. Part of the clones is missing from these tables; in studies checked, under half for an unresolved V gene and the rest for unknown reasons. This sample gives over 100,000 clones in total; approximately 71% of them show up just once. The ten largest clones represent under 6.5% of the sample. Sequenced material: PBMCs. These receptors were obtained from a woman aged 65 to 85 in good health and CMV-seropositive.

The sample holds a few counts of this clone. The chain recombines TRBV6-5 with TRBJ1-2; 9 positions match TRBD1. Germline loops: CDR1 MNHEY, CDR2 SVGAGI. The CDR3 is made up of 15 amino acids. Losses at the gene ends were 0 bases for V and 4 bases for J; bases not matched to a gene: 3. The CDR3 DNA sequence: TGTGCCAGCAGTTACTCAATGGGACAGGGCTATGGCTACACCTTC. This gives the protein CASSYSMGQGYGYTF.

This sequence joins TRBV7-9 and TRBJ1-1; 7 bases map to TRBD1. This CDR3 spans 14 amino acids. Trimming at V came to 5 bases and at J to 4 bases, leaving 7 bases not matched to a gene. Per the germline V gene, CDR1 is SEHNR and CDR2 is FQNEAQ (reference sequence). The CDR3 sequence is CASSPQGLGTEAFF. CDR3 coding DNA: TGTGCCAGCAGCCCACAGGGGTTGGGCACTGAAGCTTTCTTT.

J is TRBJ2-3 and V is TRBV18, with 12 bases matching TRBD2. In germline, CDR1 is KGHSH, CDR2 LQKENI. The CDR3 has 17 amino acids. V lost 2 bases and J lost 1; bases outside the gene matches: 4. CDR3 DNA sequence: TGTGCCAGCTCACCATACCGACTAGCGGGGGGCACAGATACGCAGTATTTT. It specifies CASSPYRLAGGTDTQYF. Supplemented by reference TRBV18 and TRBJ2-3, the full variable domain reads NAGVMQNPRHLVRRRGQEARLRCSPMKGHSHVYWYRQLPEEGLKFMVYLQKENIIDESGMPKERFSAEFPKEGPSILRIQQVVRGDSAAYFCASSPYRLAGGTDTQYFGPGTRLTVL.

The rearrangement links TRBV11-2 to TRBJ1-1; D might be TRBD1 (5 bases). Per the germline V gene, CDR1 is SGHAT and CDR2 is FQNNGV. V dropped 5 bases and J dropped 1 base, with 11 bases sitting between them. This CDR3 has 14 residues. The CDR3 region has the DNA TGTGCCAGCAGCCCCAGGGTAACGAACACTGAAGCTTTCTTT. This codes for CASSPRVTNTEAFF.

The chain is built from TRBV10-3 and TRBJ2-7, with 10 bases matching TRBD1. Per germline, CDR1 ENHRY and CDR2 SYGVKD. J lost 6 bases, V lost 2 bases, and 7 bases had no gene match. The CDR3 spans 15 residues. This CDR3 is CAISETGTGAFEQYF. The CDR3 region has the DNA TGTGCCATCAGTGAGACCGGGACAGGGGCGTTCGAGCAGTACTTC.

The chain combines TRBV4-2 with TRBJ1-1; 7 nucleotides match TRBD1. Germline V gene data show CDR1 as LGHNA and CDR2 as YNFKEQ. The CDR3 is 14 amino acids. With V trimmed by 4 bases and J by 5 bases, 7 bases remained unmatched. This chain's CDR3 is CASSRRTGLTEAFF. The CDR3 bases are TGTGCCAGCAGCCGACGGACAGGTTTAACTGAAGCTTTCTTT.

This clone was detected only a few times. This chain joins TRBV7-9 and TRBJ1-5; D may be TRBD1 (6 bases). V dropped 5 bases and J dropped 3 bases, with 11 bases sitting between them. This CDR3 contains 14 residues. CDR1 SEHNR and CDR2 FQNEAQ come from the germline V gene (reference sequence). The CDR3 loop is CASSAGQPNQPQHF. In nucleotides, the CDR3 is TGTGCCAGCAGCGCCGGACAGCCCAATCAGCCCCAGCATTTT.

This clone showed up just once. This chain uses TRBV7-9 with TRBJ2-1; TRBD1 agrees at 7 bases. V lost 4 bases to trimming and J lost 4 bases; unmatched junction nucleotides: 4. The CDR3 spans 14 residues. The germline V gene encodes CDR1 SEHNR and CDR2 FQNEAQ (reference sequence). The CDR3 sequence: CASSSEQGYNEQFF. The CDR3 bases are TGTGCCAGCAGCTCGGAACAGGGGTACAATGAGCAGTTCTTC. Using reference TRBV7-9 and TRBJ2-1 for the parts outside the CDR3, the full variable domain is DTGVSQNPRHKITKRGQNVTFRCDPISEHNRLYWYRQTLGQGPEFLTYFQNEAQLEKSRLLSDRFSAERPKGSFSTLEIQRTEQGDSAMYLCASSSEQGYNEQFFGPGTRLTVL.

This chain uses TRBV5-1 with TRBJ1-2; D is unresolved. Germline V gene sequence: CDR1 SGHRS, CDR2 YFSETQ. Trimming cost V 0 bases and J 5 bases, with 11 bases left between them. The CDR3 sequence is 14 residues long. The CDR3 reads CASSLAGSVYGYTF. CDR3 sequence (DNA): TGCGCCAGCAGCTTGGCCGGGTCAGTTTATGGCTACACCTTC.

The chain couples TRBV5-8 to TRBJ2-6; D may be TRBD2 (5 bases). The CDR3 covers 13 residues. Germline V CDR1 and CDR2: SGHTS, YDEGEE. V was clipped by 7 bases and J by 3 bases, with 8 bases between them. CDR3 nucleotide sequence: TGTGCCAGCCGAACTAGTGGGGCCAACGTCCTGACTTTC. It codes for CASRTSGANVLTF.

The CDR3: CASSLDPSQGAYGYTF. As DNA, the CDR3 is TGTGCCAGCAGCTTAGATCCGTCTCAGGGGGCCTATGGCTACACCTTC. The chain is built from TRBV7-2 and TRBJ1-2; TRBD1 aligns across 8 bases. The junction had 8 bases not matched to a gene; V was cut back by 1 base and J by 4 bases. The CDR3 consists of 16 residues. Germline V gene data show CDR1 as SGHTA and CDR2 as FQGNSA.

On this clone itself: The identical CDR3 is also encoded by other nucleotide sequences in the sample. This chain connects TRBV6-5 to TRBJ1-3; a weak D match, TRBD1 (5 bases). Trimming took off 2 bases at V and 3 bases at J, with 11 bases between the two ends. The CDR3 is 15 amino acids. Germline V gives CDR1 MNHEY, CDR2 SVGAGI. The CDR3 spells CASSYGGGGGNTIYF. The DNA of the CDR3 is TGTGCCAGCAGTTACGGGGGGGGAGGTGGAAACACCATATATTTT.

CDR3 nucleotide sequence: TGTGCCAGTAGTTTTTCACCCGGGACAGGGGCGGACGAGCAGTACTTC. This translates into CASSFSPGTGADEQYF. The rearrangement links TRBV19 to TRBJ2-7; TRBD1 matches at 10 bases. The germline V gene encodes CDR1 LNHDA and CDR2 SQIVND (reference sequence). With V trimmed by 5 bases and J by 5 bases, 12 bases remained unmatched. CDR3 length equals 16 residues.

This clone occurred a few times. The chain has TRBV6-6 and TRBJ1-2; 8 bases map to TRBD1. J was trimmed by 2 bases and V by 2 bases; bases with no gene match: 4. Germline V lookup: CDR1 MNHNY, CDR2 SVGAGI (reference sequence). CDR3 length: 15 amino acids. This chain's CDR3 is CASSYNQGANYGYTF. CDR3 DNA sequence: TGTGCCAGCAGTTACAACCAGGGGGCGAACTATGGCTACACCTTC.

This clone was picked up a small number of times. V usage is TRBV18 and J usage is TRBJ2-1; D is uncertain. The ends were cut back, 2 bases at V and 6 bases at J, with 8 bases in the middle. The CDR3 has 13 residues. Per the germline V gene, CDR1 is KGHSH and CDR2 is LQKENI. The CDR3 region is CASSPFSGNEQFF. The CDR3, as DNA: TGTGCCAGCTCACCATTCTCGGGCAATGAGCAGTTCTTC.

This chain connects TRBV12-5 to TRBJ2-2; 12 positions agree with TRBD2. This CDR3 comprises 17 residues. Germline V gene sequence: CDR1 LGHNT, CDR2 FRNRAP. V lost 6 bases to trimming and J lost 4 bases; unmatched junction nucleotides: 9. CDR3 coding DNA: TGTGCTAGTGGCCCGAGGACTAGCGGGGATTTCACCGGGGAGCTGTTTTTT. It encodes CASGPRTSGDFTGELFF.

This clone appeared a single time. The J gene is TRBJ1-6, the V gene TRBV15, with 7 bases fitting TRBD1. Germline V gene sequence: CDR1 LNHNV, CDR2 YYDKDF (reference sequence). The junction had 5 bases not matched to a gene; V was cut back by 8 bases and J by 4 bases. There are 14 residues in the CDR3. CDR3 sequence reads: CATDGTVYNSPLHF. In DNA form, the CDR3 reads TGTGCCACCGATGGGACAGTTTATAATTCACCCCTCCACTTT.

This clone has a handful of counts. This sequence joins TRBV5-1 and TRBJ2-5; 12 nucleotides align to TRBD1. The junction had 6 bases not matched to a gene; V was cut back by 0 bases and J by 6 bases. The CDR3 has 16 residues. CDR1 SGHRS and CDR2 YFSETQ come from the germline V gene. The CDR3 nucleotides read TGCGCCAGCAGCTTGGCCGGGACAGGGGGCGAGAAGACCCAGTACTTC. It codes for CASSLAGTGGEKTQYF. Together with reference TRBV5-1 and TRBJ2-5, the CDR3 gives the full variable domain: KAGVTQTPRYLIKTRGQQVTLSCSPISGHRSVSWYQQTPGQGLQFLFEYFSETQRNKGNFPGRFSGRQFSNSRSEMNVSTLELGDSALYLCASSLAGTGGEKTQYFGPGTRLLVL.

Concerning this clone itself: Other nucleotide sequences in the sample specify the same CDR3. The chain uses TRBV18 and TRBJ1-1, with D tentatively TRBD1 (5 bases). CDR1 KGHSH and CDR2 LQKENI come from the germline V gene. CDR3 length: 15 amino acids. V was cut by 2 bases and J by 2 bases, with 12 bases left in between. CDR3 region: CASSPGRGQNTEAFF. The CDR3 DNA reads as TGTGCCAGCTCACCAGGGAGGGGCCAAAACACTGAAGCTTTCTTT.

This clone has a handful of counts. The gene calls are TRBV7-6 and TRBJ2-1; 11 bases line up with TRBD2. There are 15 residues in the CDR3. In germline, CDR1 is SGHVS, CDR2 FNYEAQ. With 3 bases clipped from V and 5 bases from J, the junction kept 3 bases outside the gene matches. The CDR3 DNA is TGTGCCAGCAGCTTCGTAGCGGGGGGGGACAATGAGCAGTTCTTC. Translating it yields CASSFVAGGDNEQFF. The full variable domain, rest sourced from reference TRBV7-6 and TRBJ2-1, is GAGVSQSPRYKVTKRGQDVALRCDPISGHVSLYWYRQALGQGPEFLTYFNYEAQQDKSGLPNDRFSAERPEGSISTLTIQRTEQRDSAMYRCASSFVAGGDNEQFFGPGTRLTVL.